A selection of T cell receptor beta chains follows, all from one sample in a study of vaccination and CD4 T cells after COVID-19. These receptors have no identified antigens. TCRdb analysed the PCR reads with MiXCR anew, one entry per CDR3 protein. The sample records around 18,000 distinct CDR3 sequences, 44% being singletons. Sequencing used CD4+ T cells from blood, cultured in vitro, obtained about 7 months after SARS-CoV-2 vaccination. These receptors came from a human donor who had recovered from COVID-19. CDR3s include the opening cysteine and the closing phenylalanine or tryptophan. A D gene is named only where the DNA matches it firmly. Not every row has a clone size; where given, it reads once, few, many or a size class.

abundance: few; d_gene: TRBD2; v_gene: TRBV20-1; j_gene: TRBJ2-1; CDR3aa: CSARALAESYNEQFF; CDR3nt: TGCAGTGCTAGAGCCCTAGCGGAATCCTACAATGAGCAGTTCTTC
abundance: NA; d_gene: NA; v_gene: TRBV5-4; j_gene: TRBJ2-5; CDR3aa: CASSTSRRGAETQYF; CDR3nt: TGTGCCAGCTCCACCTCTAGGAGGGGGGCAGAGACCCAGTACTTC
abundance: few; d_gene: NA; v_gene: TRBV5-8; j_gene: TRBJ2-3; CDR3aa: CASSFRDWGDTQYF; CDR3nt: TGTGCCAGCAGCTTCCGGGACTGGGGAGATACGCAGTATTTT
abundance: NA; d_gene: TRBD1; v_gene: TRBV6-1; j_gene: TRBJ2-7; CDR3aa: CASSVRTGEYEQYF; CDR3nt: TGTGCCAGCAGTGTCCGGACAGGGGAGTACGAGCAGTACTTC
abundance: NA; d_gene: NA; v_gene: TRBV5-1; j_gene: TRBJ1-1; CDR3aa: CASSGSWGNTEAFF; CDR3nt: TGCGCCAGCAGCGGGTCGTGGGGGAACACTGAAGCTTTCTTT
abundance: few; d_gene: TRBD1; v_gene: TRBV27; j_gene: TRBJ1-1; CDR3aa: CASRTQGVMPEAFF; CDR3nt: TGTGCCAGCAGAACTCAGGGGGTAATGCCTGAAGCTTTCTTT
abundance: once; d_gene: NA; v_gene: TRBV20-1; j_gene: TRBJ2-5; CDR3aa: CSARFSGYQETQYF; CDR3nt: TGCAGTGCTAGATTCAGCGGATACCAAGAGACCCAGTACTTC
abundance: NA; d_gene: TRBD1; v_gene: TRBV2; j_gene: TRBJ1-6; CDR3aa: CASSPQGDSPLHF; CDR3nt: TGTGCCAGCAGCCCACAGGGGGATTCACCCCTCCACTTT
abundance: NA; d_gene: NA; v_gene: TRBV20-1; j_gene: TRBJ1-5; CDR3aa: CSARTAYNQPQHF; CDR3nt: TGCAGTGCCCGGACGGCTTACAATCAGCCCCAGCATTTT
abundance: NA; d_gene: NA; v_gene: TRBV5-1; j_gene: TRBJ1-1; CDR3aa: CASSFTTATEAFF; CDR3nt: TGCGCCAGCAGCTTTACTACAGCTACTGAAGCTTTCTTT
abundance: medium-sized; d_gene: TRBD1; v_gene: TRBV6-5; j_gene: TRBJ1-5; CDR3aa: CASSYGTGSNQPQHF; CDR3nt: TGTGCCAGCAGTTACGGGACAGGAAGCAATCAGCCCCAGCATTTT
abundance: NA; d_gene: TRBD1; v_gene: TRBV24-1; j_gene: TRBJ2-1; CDR3aa: CATSDQAGTGAYNEQFF; CDR3nt: TGTGCCACCAGTGACCAGGCCGGGACAGGGGCCTACAATGAGCAGTTCTTC
abundance: few; d_gene: TRBD2; v_gene: TRBV20-1; j_gene: TRBJ2-7; CDR3aa: CSASFGGASYEQYF; CDR3nt: TGCAGTGCGTCGTTCGGGGGGGCAAGCTACGAGCAGTACTTC
abundance: NA; d_gene: TRBD1; v_gene: TRBV6-1; j_gene: TRBJ1-2; CDR3aa: CASSKTGVRGYTF; CDR3nt: TGTGCCAGCAGCAAGACAGGGGTCAGGGGCTACACCTTC
abundance: NA; d_gene: NA; v_gene: TRBV20-1; j_gene: TRBJ2-7; CDR3aa: CSASGGGDEQYF; CDR3nt: TGCAGTGCTAGTGGGGGGGGCGACGAGCAGTACTTC
abundance: NA; d_gene: TRBD1; v_gene: TRBV11-2; j_gene: TRBJ2-7; CDR3aa: CASSQKGQGLDEQYF; CDR3nt: TGTGCCAGCAGCCAAAAGGGACAGGGGCTTGACGAGCAGTACTTC
abundance: few; d_gene: NA; v_gene: TRBV18; j_gene: TRBJ2-3; CDR3aa: CASSYQGGTDTQYF; CDR3nt: TGTGCCAGCTCTTACCAGGGCGGGACAGATACGCAGTATTTT
abundance: few; d_gene: NA; v_gene: TRBV28; j_gene: TRBJ1-5; CDR3aa: CASKEGNQPQHF; CDR3nt: TGTGCCAGCAAAGAAGGCAATCAGCCCCAGCATTTT
abundance: NA; d_gene: TRBD1; v_gene: TRBV6-4; j_gene: TRBJ2-2; CDR3aa: CASSIRDRTGELFF; CDR3nt: TGTGCCAGCAGTATCCGGGACAGGACCGGGGAGCTGTTTTTT
abundance: few; d_gene: TRBD2; v_gene: TRBV7-2; j_gene: TRBJ2-2; CDR3aa: CASRSLATGELFF; CDR3nt: TGTGCCAGCAGATCACTAGCGACCGGGGAGCTGTTTTTT
abundance: few; d_gene: NA; v_gene: TRBV11-2; j_gene: TRBJ2-5; CDR3aa: CASSRGSQETQYF; CDR3nt: TGTGCCAGCAGCCGGGGCAGCCAAGAGACCCAGTACTTC
abundance: NA; d_gene: NA; v_gene: TRBV7-2; j_gene: TRBJ2-5; CDR3aa: CASTDRLAGSYETQYF; CDR3nt: TGTGCCAGCACCGACCGTCTAGCCGGGAGCTATGAGACCCAGTACTTC
abundance: NA; d_gene: TRBD2; v_gene: TRBV7-9; j_gene: TRBJ2-1; CDR3aa: CASSSLTSGRGYNEQFF; CDR3nt: TGTGCCAGCAGCTCCCTAACTAGCGGGAGAGGCTACAATGAGCAGTTCTTC
abundance: NA; d_gene: TRBD1; v_gene: TRBV6-1; j_gene: TRBJ2-7; CDR3aa: CAIHRGWSSYEQYF; CDR3nt: TGTGCCATTCACAGGGGATGGAGCTCCTACGAGCAGTACTTC
abundance: few; d_gene: NA; v_gene: TRBV6-1; j_gene: TRBJ2-1; CDR3aa: CASSAPEEANEQFF; CDR3nt: TGTGCCAGCAGTGCACCGGAAGAGGCCAATGAGCAGTTCTTC
abundance: few; d_gene: NA; v_gene: TRBV4-2; j_gene: TRBJ1-1; CDR3aa: CASSQVPGLAFF; CDR3nt: TGTGCCAGCAGCCAAGTTCCAGGGTTGGCTTTCTTT
abundance: NA; d_gene: NA; v_gene: TRBV7-2; j_gene: TRBJ2-2; CDR3aa: CASSLGGVFTGELFF; CDR3nt: TGTGCCAGCAGCCTCGGTGGGGTCTTCACCGGGGAGCTGTTTTTT
abundance: few; d_gene: TRBD1; v_gene: TRBV20-1; j_gene: TRBJ2-2; CDR3aa: CSAADRGGGELFF; CDR3nt: TGCAGTGCTGCCGACAGGGGCGGCGGGGAGCTGTTTTTT
abundance: few; d_gene: NA; v_gene: TRBV20-1; j_gene: TRBJ2-7; CDR3aa: CSVGRHRGYEQYF; CDR3nt: TGCAGTGTTGGGCGCCATCGAGGCTACGAGCAGTACTTC
abundance: NA; d_gene: TRBD2; v_gene: TRBV20-1; j_gene: TRBJ2-7; CDR3aa: CSAQTRTSADHEQYF; CDR3nt: TGCAGTGCTCAAACTAGGACTAGCGCGGACCACGAGCAGTACTTC
abundance: NA; d_gene: TRBD1; v_gene: TRBV6-1; j_gene: TRBJ1-1; CDR3aa: CASKHGQGMNTEAFF; CDR3nt: TGTGCCAGCAAACATGGACAGGGCATGAACACTGAAGCTTTCTTT
abundance: NA; d_gene: NA; v_gene: TRBV20-1; j_gene: TRBJ2-5; CDR3aa: CSASPGGQETQYF; CDR3nt: TGCAGTGCTAGTCCTGGGGGCCAAGAGACCCAGTACTTC
abundance: few; d_gene: TRBD1; v_gene: TRBV6-1; j_gene: TRBJ1-2; CDR3aa: CASRVGTGVIYGYTF; CDR3nt: TGTGCCAGCCGGGTCGGGACAGGGGTAATCTATGGCTACACCTTC
abundance: NA; d_gene: TRBD2; v_gene: TRBV20-1; j_gene: TRBJ2-1; CDR3aa: CSASGGGDEQFF; CDR3nt: TGCAGTGCCTCCGGGGGGGGCGATGAGCAGTTTTTC
abundance: NA; d_gene: NA; v_gene: TRBV5-4; j_gene: TRBJ2-5; CDR3aa: CASSLSSQEETQYF; CDR3nt: TGTGCCAGCAGCTTGAGCAGCCAGGAAGAGACCCAGTACTTC
abundance: NA; d_gene: NA; v_gene: TRBV5-1; j_gene: TRBJ2-5; CDR3aa: CASSWESEETQYF; CDR3nt: TGCGCCAGCAGTTGGGAGTCGGAAGAGACCCAGTACTTC
abundance: NA; d_gene: TRBD2; v_gene: TRBV7-3; j_gene: TRBJ2-1; CDR3aa: CASSLSLAGTNEQFF; CDR3nt: TGTGCCAGCAGCTTAAGTTTAGCGGGAACGAATGAGCAGTTCTTC
abundance: NA; d_gene: NA; v_gene: TRBV6-1; j_gene: TRBJ1-2; CDR3aa: CASSRGGPNYGYTF; CDR3nt: TGTGCCAGCAGTCGAGGGGGTCCTAACTATGGCTACACCTTC
abundance: few; d_gene: TRBD1; v_gene: TRBV30; j_gene: TRBJ1-2; CDR3aa: CAWQQGGGYGYTF; CDR3nt: TGTGCCTGGCAGCAGGGGGGAGGGTATGGCTACACCTTC
abundance: few; d_gene: TRBD1; v_gene: TRBV12-3/TRBV12-4; j_gene: TRBJ1-2; CDR3aa: CASSLNRGKNGYTF; CDR3nt: TGTGCCAGCAGTTTAAACAGGGGGAAGAACGGCTACACCTTC
abundance: NA; d_gene: NA; v_gene: TRBV20-1; j_gene: TRBJ2-1; CDR3aa: CSARDQGRTGRANEQFF; CDR3nt: TGCAGTGCTAGAGATCAGGGGAGAACGGGCCGGGCCAATGAGCAGTTCTTC
abundance: few; d_gene: NA; v_gene: TRBV11-2; j_gene: TRBJ2-5; CDR3aa: CASSLLWGAGQETQYF; CDR3nt: TGTGCCAGCAGCTTATTGTGGGGGGCTGGGCAGGAGACCCAGTACTTC
abundance: NA; d_gene: NA; v_gene: TRBV20-1; j_gene: TRBJ1-2; CDR3aa: CSARPGARDYGYTF; CDR3nt: TGCAGTGCAAGGCCAGGGGCGAGGGACTATGGCTACACCTTC
abundance: NA; d_gene: TRBD2; v_gene: TRBV5-4; j_gene: TRBJ2-3; CDR3aa: CASSKGGTSGTDTQYF; CDR3nt: TGTGCCAGCAGCAAAGGTGGGACTAGCGGCACAGATACGCAGTATTTT
abundance: NA; d_gene: TRBD2; v_gene: TRBV6-2/TRBV6-3; j_gene: TRBJ2-2; CDR3aa: CASSGAREGTGELFF; CDR3nt: TGTGCCAGCAGCGGAGCTAGGGAGGGCACCGGGGAGCTGTTTTTT
abundance: few; d_gene: NA; v_gene: TRBV7-2; j_gene: TRBJ1-1; CDR3aa: CASRGGSGVPEAFF; CDR3nt: TGTGCCAGCAGAGGGGGATCAGGGGTTCCTGAAGCTTTCTTT
abundance: NA; d_gene: TRBD1; v_gene: TRBV20-1; j_gene: TRBJ1-6; CDR3aa: CSARDRGRRYNSPLHF; CDR3nt: TGCAGTGCTAGGGACAGGGGGAGACGGTATAATTCACCCCTCCACTTT
abundance: NA; d_gene: TRBD1; v_gene: TRBV11-3; j_gene: TRBJ2-5; CDR3aa: CASSFRGQEEETQYF; CDR3nt: TGTGCCAGCAGCTTCCGGGGACAGGAGGAGGAGACCCAGTACTTC
abundance: NA; d_gene: NA; v_gene: TRBV7-3; j_gene: TRBJ2-4; CDR3aa: CASSPNIRGGIQYF; CDR3nt: TGTGCCAGCAGCCCCAATATCCGAGGGGGCATTCAGTACTTC
abundance: few; d_gene: TRBD1; v_gene: TRBV10-3; j_gene: TRBJ1-5; CDR3aa: CAISEQTGGNQPQHF; CDR3nt: TGTGCCATCAGTGAACAGACAGGGGGCAATCAGCCCCAGCATTTT
abundance: NA; d_gene: NA; v_gene: TRBV7-9; j_gene: TRBJ1-5; CDR3aa: CASSLGSDQPQHF; CDR3nt: TGTGCCAGCAGCTTAGGGTCGGATCAGCCCCAGCATTTT
abundance: few; d_gene: TRBD1; v_gene: TRBV24-1; j_gene: TRBJ2-7; CDR3aa: CATSPGQGAHEQYF; CDR3nt: TGTGCCACCAGTCCAGGACAGGGGGCCCACGAGCAGTACTTC
abundance: NA; d_gene: NA; v_gene: TRBV29-1; j_gene: TRBJ2-3; CDR3aa: CSVDFNRLDTQYF; CDR3nt: TGCAGCGTTGATTTCAATAGATTGGATACGCAGTATTTT
abundance: NA; d_gene: TRBD2; v_gene: TRBV9; j_gene: TRBJ2-5; CDR3aa: CASSSGARGGQETQYF; CDR3nt: TGTGCCAGCAGCTCGGGAGCACGGGGGGGTCAAGAGACCCAGTACTTC
abundance: NA; d_gene: TRBD2; v_gene: TRBV20-1; j_gene: TRBJ2-7; CDR3aa: CSAEGLATSYEQYF; CDR3nt: TGCAGTGCCGAGGGACTAGCGACCTCCTACGAGCAGTACTTC
abundance: NA; d_gene: TRBD1; v_gene: TRBV12-5; j_gene: TRBJ1-5; CDR3aa: CASGTGGNQPQHF; CDR3nt: TGTGCTAGTGGGACAGGGGGTAATCAGCCCCAGCATTTT
abundance: NA; d_gene: TRBD1; v_gene: TRBV19; j_gene: TRBJ1-2; CDR3aa: CASRQGVERYGYTF; CDR3nt: TGTGCCAGTAGACAGGGGGTGGAGCGCTATGGCTACACCTTC
abundance: few; d_gene: NA; v_gene: TRBV7-3; j_gene: TRBJ1-2; CDR3aa: CASSLTTGDYGYTF; CDR3nt: TGTGCCAGCAGCTTAACTACGGGAGACTATGGCTACACCTTC